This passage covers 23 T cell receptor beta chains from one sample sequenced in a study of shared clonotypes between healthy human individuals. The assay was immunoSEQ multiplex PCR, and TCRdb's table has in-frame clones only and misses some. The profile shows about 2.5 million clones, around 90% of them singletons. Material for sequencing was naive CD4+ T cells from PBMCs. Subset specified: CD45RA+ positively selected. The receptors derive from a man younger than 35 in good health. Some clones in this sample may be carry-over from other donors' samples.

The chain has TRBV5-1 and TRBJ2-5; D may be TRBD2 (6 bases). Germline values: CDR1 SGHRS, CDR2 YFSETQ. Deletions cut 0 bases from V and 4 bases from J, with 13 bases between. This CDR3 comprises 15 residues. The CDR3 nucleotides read TGCGCCAGCAGCTTGGGGGCCCGGGGGAGAGAGACCCAGTACTTC. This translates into CASSLGARGRETQYF.

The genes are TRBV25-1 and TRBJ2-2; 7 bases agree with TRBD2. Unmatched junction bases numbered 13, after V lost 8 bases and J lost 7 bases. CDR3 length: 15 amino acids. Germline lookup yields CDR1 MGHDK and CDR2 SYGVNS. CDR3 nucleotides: TGTGCCAGCGCCTCTCGGGGGGTAATGGGCGGGGAGCTGTTTTTT. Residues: CASASRGVMGGELFF.

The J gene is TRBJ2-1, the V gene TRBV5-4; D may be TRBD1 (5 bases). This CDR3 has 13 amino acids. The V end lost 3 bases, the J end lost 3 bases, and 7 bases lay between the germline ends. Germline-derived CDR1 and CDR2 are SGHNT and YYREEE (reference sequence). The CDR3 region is CASSSDSYNEQFF. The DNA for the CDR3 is TGTGCCAGCAGCTCCGACAGCTACAATGAGCAGTTCTTC.

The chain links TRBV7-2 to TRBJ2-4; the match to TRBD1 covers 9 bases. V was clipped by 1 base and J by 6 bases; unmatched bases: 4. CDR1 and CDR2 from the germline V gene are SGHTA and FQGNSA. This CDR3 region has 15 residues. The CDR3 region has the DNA TGTGCCAGCAGCTTAGAGGGACAGGGCCGAAACATTCAGTACTTC. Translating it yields CASSLEGQGRNIQYF.

The DNA of the CDR3 is TGCGCCAGCAGCGAATTTGGGACCGGGACCACTGAAGCTTTCTTT. Translation: CASSEFGTGTTEAFF. The chain has TRBV4-3 and TRBJ1-1; maybe TRBD1 (5 bases). Germline assignment: CDR1 LGHNA and CDR2 YSLEER. Deletions cut 5 bases from V and 4 bases from J, with 17 bases between. The CDR3 is 15 amino acids.

CDR3 nucleotides: TGTGCCAGCAGCTTGGAGGCCAGGGCCCCCGGCAATGAGCAGTTCTTC. This encodes CASSLEARAPGNEQFF. The V gene is TRBV5-4, the J gene TRBJ2-1, with D perhaps TRBD1 (5 bases). V was cut by 0 bases and J by 6 bases, with 16 bases left in between. The CDR3 consists of 16 residues. Germline V gives CDR1 SGHNT, CDR2 YYREEE (reference sequence).

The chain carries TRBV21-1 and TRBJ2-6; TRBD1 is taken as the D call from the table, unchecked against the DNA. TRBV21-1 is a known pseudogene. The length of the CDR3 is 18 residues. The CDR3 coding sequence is TGTGCCAGCAGCACTCCCCGGGACAGGAACTCTGGGGCCAACGTCCTGACTTTC. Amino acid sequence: CASSTPRDRNSGANVLTF.

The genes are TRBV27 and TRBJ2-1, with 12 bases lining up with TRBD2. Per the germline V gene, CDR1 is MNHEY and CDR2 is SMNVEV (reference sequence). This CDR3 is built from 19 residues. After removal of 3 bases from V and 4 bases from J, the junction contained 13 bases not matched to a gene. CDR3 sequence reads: CASSLRSSGRASGYNEQFF. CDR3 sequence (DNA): TGTGCCAGCAGTTTGCGGTCTAGCGGGAGGGCCTCGGGGTACAATGAGCAGTTCTTC.

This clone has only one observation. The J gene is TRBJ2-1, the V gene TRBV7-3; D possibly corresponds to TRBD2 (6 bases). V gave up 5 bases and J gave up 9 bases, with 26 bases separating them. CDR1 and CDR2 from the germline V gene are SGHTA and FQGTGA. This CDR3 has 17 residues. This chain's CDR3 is CASSPSTGIAYSGEQFF. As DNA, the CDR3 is TGTGCCAGCAGCCCCTCTACCGGGATAGCCTATAGCGGTGAGCAGTTCTTC.

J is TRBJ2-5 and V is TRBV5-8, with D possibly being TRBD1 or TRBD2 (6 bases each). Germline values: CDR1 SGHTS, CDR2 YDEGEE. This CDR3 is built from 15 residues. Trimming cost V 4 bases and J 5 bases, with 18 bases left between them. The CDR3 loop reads CASSPTSGARETQYF. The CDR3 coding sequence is TGTGCCAGCAGCCCTACGTCGGGGGCCCGGGAGACCCAGTACTTC. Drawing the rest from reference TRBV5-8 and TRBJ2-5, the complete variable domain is EAGVTQSPTHLIKTRGQQATLRCSPISGHTSVYWYQQALGLGLQFLLWYDEGEERNRGNFPPRFSGRQFPNYSSELNVNALELEDSALYLCASSPTSGARETQYFGPGTRLLVL.

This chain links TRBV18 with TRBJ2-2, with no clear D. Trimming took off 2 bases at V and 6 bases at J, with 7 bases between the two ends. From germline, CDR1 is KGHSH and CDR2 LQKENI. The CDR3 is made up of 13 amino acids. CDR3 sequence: CASSPYWAGELFF. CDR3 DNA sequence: TGTGCCAGCTCACCATACTGGGCCGGGGAGCTGTTTTTT.

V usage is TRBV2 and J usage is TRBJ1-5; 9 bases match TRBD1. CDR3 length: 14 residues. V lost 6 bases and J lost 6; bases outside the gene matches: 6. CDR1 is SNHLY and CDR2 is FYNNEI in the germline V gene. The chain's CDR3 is CASRGTGSGQPQHF. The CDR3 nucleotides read TGTGCCAGCAGAGGGACAGGGTCTGGTCAGCCCCAGCATTTT.

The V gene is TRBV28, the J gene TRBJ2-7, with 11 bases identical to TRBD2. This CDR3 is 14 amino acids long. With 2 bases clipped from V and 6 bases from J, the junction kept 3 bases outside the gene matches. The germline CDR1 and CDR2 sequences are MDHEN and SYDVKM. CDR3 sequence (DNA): TGTGCCAGCAGTTTACTAGCGGGAGGCGCCGAGCAGTACTTC. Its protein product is CASSLLAGGAEQYF.

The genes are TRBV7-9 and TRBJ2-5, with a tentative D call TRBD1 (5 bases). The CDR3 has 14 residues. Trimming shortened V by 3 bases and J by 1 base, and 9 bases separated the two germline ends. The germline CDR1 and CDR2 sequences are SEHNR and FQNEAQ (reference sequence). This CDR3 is CASSFDRAQETQYF. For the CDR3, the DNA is TGTGCCAGCAGCTTTGACAGAGCCCAAGAGACCCAGTACTTC.

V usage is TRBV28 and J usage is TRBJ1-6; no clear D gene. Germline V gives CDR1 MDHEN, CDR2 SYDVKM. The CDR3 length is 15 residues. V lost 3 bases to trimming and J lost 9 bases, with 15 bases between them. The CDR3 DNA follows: TGTGCCAGCAGTTTGCCCCAATACCGGGCTTCACCCCTCCACTTT. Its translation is CASSLPQYRASPLHF.

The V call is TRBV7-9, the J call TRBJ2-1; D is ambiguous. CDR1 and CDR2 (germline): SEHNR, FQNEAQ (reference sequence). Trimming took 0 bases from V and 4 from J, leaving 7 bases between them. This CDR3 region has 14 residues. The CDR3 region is CASSLAFAYNEQFF. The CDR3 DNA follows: TGTGCCAGCAGCTTAGCTTTCGCGTACAATGAGCAGTTCTTC.

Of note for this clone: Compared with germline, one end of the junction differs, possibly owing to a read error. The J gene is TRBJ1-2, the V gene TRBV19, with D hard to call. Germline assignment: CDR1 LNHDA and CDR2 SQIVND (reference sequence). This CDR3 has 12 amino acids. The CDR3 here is CASSVELYGYTF. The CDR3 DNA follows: TGTGCCAGTAGTGTAGAATTATATGGCTACACCTTC.

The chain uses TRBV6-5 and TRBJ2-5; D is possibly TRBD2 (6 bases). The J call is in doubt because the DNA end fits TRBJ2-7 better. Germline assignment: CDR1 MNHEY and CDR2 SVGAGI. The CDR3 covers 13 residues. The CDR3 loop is CASSSGLRYEQYF. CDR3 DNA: TGTGCCAGCAGTTCGGGACTCCGCTACGAGCAGTACTTC.

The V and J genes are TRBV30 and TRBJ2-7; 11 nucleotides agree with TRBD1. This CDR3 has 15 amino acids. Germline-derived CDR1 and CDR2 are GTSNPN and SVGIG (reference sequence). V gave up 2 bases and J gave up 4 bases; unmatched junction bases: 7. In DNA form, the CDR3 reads TGTGCCTGGAGTAGGGCGGACAGGGGGCAATACGAGCAGTACTTC. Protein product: CAWSRADRGQYEQYF.

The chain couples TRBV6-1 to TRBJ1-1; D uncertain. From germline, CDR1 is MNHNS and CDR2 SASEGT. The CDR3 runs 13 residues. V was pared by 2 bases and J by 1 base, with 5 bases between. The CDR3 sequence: CASSEMGNTEAFF. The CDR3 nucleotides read TGTGCCAGCAGTGAAATGGGGAACACTGAAGCTTTCTTT.

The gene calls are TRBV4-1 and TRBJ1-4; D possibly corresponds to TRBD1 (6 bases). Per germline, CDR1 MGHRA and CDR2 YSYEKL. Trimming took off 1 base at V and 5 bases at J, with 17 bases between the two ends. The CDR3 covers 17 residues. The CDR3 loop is CASSQAGGWGPNEKLFF. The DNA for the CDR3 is TGCGCCAGCAGCCAAGCGGGCGGCTGGGGGCCGAATGAAAAACTGTTTTTT.

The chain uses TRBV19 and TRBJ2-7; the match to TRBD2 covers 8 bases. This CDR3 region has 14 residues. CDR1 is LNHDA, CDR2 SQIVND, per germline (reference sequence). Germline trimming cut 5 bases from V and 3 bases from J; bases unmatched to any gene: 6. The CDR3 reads CASSGGTRLYEQYF. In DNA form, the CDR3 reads TGTGCCAGTAGTGGCGGGACTAGACTCTACGAGCAGTACTTC.

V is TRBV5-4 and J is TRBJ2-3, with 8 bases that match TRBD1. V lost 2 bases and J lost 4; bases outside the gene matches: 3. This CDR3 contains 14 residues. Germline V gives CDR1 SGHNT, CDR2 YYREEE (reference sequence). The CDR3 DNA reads TGTGCCAGCAGCTTCGGACAGGGCGCAGATACGCAGTATTTT. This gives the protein CASSFGQGADTQYF.